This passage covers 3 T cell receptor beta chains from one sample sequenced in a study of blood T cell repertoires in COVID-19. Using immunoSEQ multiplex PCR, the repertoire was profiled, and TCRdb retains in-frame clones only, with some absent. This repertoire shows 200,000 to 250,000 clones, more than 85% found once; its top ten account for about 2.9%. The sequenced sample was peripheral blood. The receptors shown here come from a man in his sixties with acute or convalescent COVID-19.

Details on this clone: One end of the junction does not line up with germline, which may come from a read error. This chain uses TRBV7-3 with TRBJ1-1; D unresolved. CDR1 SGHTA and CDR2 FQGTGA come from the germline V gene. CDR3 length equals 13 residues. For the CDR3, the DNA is TGTGCCAGCAGCCGGGTCCTGAATACTGAAGCTTTCTTT. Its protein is CASSRVLNTEAFF. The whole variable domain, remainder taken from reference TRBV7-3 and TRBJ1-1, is GAGVSQTPSNKVTEKGKYVELRCDPISGHTALYWYRQSLGQGPEFLIYFQGTGAADDSGLPNDRFFAVRPEGSVSTLKIQRTERGDSAVYLCASSRVLNTEAFFGQGTRLTVV.

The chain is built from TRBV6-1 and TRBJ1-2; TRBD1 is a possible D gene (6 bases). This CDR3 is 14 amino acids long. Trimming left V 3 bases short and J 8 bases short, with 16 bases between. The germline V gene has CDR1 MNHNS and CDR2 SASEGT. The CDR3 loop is CASSDPFRTDGYTF. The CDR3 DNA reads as TGTGCCAGCAGTGACCCTTTTAGGACAGACGGCTACACCTTC.

CDR3 nucleotides: TGTGCCAGCTCACCGACAGATAGAGAGACCCAGTACTTC. It translates to CASSPTDRETQYF. The V call is TRBV18, the J call TRBJ2-5; D perhaps matches TRBD1 (5 bases). The length of the CDR3 is 13 residues. The V end was cut by 3 bases, the J end by 4 bases, with 9 bases between. From germline, CDR1 is KGHSH and CDR2 LQKENI.